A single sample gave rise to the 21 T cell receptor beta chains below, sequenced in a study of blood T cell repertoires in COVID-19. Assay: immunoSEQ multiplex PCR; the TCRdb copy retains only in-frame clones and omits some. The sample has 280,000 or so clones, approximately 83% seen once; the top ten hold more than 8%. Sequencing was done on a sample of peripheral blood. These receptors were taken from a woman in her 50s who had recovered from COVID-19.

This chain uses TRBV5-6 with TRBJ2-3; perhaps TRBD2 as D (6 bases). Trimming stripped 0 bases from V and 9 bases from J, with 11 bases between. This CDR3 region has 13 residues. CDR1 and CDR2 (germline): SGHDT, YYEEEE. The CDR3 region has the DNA TGTGCCAGCAGCTTGGGGGAGGTGACGACGCAGTATTTT. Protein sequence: CASSLGEVTTQYF. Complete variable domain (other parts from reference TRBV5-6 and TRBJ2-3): DAGVTQSPTHLIKTRGQQVTLRCSPKSGHDTVSWYQQALGQGPQFIFQYYEEEERQRGNFPDRFSGHQFPNYSSELNVNALLLGDSALYLCASSLGEVTTQYFGPGTRLTVL.

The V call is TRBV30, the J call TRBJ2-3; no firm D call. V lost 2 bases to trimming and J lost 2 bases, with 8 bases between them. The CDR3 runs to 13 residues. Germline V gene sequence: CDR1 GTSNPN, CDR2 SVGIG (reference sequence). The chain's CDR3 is CAWSLAYTDTQYF. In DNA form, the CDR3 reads TGTGCCTGGAGTTTAGCTTACACAGATACGCAGTATTTT.

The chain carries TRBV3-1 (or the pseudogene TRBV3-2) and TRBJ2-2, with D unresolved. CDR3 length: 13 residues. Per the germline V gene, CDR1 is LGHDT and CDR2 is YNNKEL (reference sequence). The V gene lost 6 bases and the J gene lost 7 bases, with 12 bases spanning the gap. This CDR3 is CASSRSGYGELFF. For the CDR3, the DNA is TGTGCCAGCAGTCGGTCGGGTTACGGGGAGCTGTTTTTT.

CDR3 bases: TGTGCCAGCAGCGTAGGGACAGTAGTTTCTGGGGCCAACGTCCTGACTTTC. Protein: CASSVGTVVSGANVLTF. This chain uses TRBV9 with TRBJ2-6; D is perhaps TRBD1 (6 bases). The CDR3 is made up of 17 amino acids. Trimming cost V 0 bases and J 1 base, with 11 bases left between them. Germline CDR1 and CDR2: SGDLS and YYNGEE. Full variable domain (outside the CDR3, taken from reference TRBV9 and TRBJ2-6): DSGVTQTPKHLITATGQRVTLRCSPRSGDLSVYWYQQSLDQGLQFLIQYYNGEERAKGNILERFSAQQFPDLHSELNLSSLELGDSALYFCASSVGTVVSGANVLTFGAGSRLTVL.

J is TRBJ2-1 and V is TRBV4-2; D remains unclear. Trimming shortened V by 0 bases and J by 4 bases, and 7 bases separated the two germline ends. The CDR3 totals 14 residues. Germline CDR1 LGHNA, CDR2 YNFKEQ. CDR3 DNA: TGTGCCAGCAGCCAAGATCTAGGTTACAATGAGCAGTTCTTC. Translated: CASSQDLGYNEQFF.

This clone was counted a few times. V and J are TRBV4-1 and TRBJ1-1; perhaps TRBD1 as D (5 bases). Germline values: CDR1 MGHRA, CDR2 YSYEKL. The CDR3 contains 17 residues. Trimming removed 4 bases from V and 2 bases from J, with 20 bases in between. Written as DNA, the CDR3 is TGCGCCAGCAGCCTCTTTGTCGACAGCCTCTTTAACACTGAAGCTTTCTTT. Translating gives CASSLFVDSLFNTEAFF.

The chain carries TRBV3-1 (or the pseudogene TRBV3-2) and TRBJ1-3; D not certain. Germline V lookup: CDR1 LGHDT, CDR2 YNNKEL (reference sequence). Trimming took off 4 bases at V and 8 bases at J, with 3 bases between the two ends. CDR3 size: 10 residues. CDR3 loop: CASSRDTIYF. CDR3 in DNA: TGTGCCAGCAGCCGAGACACCATATATTTT.

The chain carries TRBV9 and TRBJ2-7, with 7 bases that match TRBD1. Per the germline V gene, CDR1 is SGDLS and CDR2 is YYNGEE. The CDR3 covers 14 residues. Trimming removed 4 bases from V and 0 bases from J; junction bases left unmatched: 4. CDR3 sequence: CASSPRDSSYEQYF. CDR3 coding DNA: TGTGCCAGCAGCCCCCGGGACAGCTCCTACGAGCAGTACTTC. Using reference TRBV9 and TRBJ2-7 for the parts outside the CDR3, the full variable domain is DSGVTQTPKHLITATGQRVTLRCSPRSGDLSVYWYQQSLDQGLQFLIQYYNGEERAKGNILERFSAQQFPDLHSELNLSSLELGDSALYFCASSPRDSSYEQYFGPGTRLTVT.

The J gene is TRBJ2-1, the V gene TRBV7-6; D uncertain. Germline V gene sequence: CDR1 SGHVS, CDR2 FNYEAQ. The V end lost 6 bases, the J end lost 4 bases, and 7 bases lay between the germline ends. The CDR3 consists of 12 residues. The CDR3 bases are TGTGCCAGCAGAGGAGATTACAATGAGCAGTTCTTC. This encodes CASRGDYNEQFF.

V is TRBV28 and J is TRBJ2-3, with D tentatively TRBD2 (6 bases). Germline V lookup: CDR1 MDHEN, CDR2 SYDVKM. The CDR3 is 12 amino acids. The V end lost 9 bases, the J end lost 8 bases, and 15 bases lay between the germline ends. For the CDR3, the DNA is TGTGCCAGTTTACTTCAGGGAGGTACGCAGTATTTT. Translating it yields CASLLQGGTQYF.

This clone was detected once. CDR3 sequence: CASSYREVNTEAFF. As DNA, the CDR3 is TGTGCCAGCAGTTATAGGGAGGTGAACACTGAAGCTTTCTTT. This sequence joins TRBV6-5 and TRBJ1-1; D gene ambiguous. CDR1 is MNHEY and CDR2 is SVGAGI in the germline V gene. Trimming removed 3 bases at V and 0 bases at J, with 8 bases between. The CDR3 runs to 14 residues.

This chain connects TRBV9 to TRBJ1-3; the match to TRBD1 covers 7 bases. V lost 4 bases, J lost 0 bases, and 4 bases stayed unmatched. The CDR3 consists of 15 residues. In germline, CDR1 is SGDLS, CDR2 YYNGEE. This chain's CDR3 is CASSPGGRSGNTIYF. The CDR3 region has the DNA TGTGCCAGCAGCCCAGGGGGGCGCTCTGGAAACACCATATATTTT.

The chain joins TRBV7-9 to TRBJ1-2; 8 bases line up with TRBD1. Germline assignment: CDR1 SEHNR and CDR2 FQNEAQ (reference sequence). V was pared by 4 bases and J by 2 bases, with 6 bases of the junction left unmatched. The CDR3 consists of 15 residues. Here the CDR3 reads CASSYHGQGNYGYTF. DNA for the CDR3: TGTGCCAGCAGCTACCACGGACAGGGCAACTATGGCTACACCTTC.

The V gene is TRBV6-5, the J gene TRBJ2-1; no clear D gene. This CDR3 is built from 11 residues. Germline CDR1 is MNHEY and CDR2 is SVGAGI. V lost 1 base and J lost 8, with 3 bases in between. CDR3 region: CASSYFDEQFF. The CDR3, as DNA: TGTGCCAGCAGTTACTTCGATGAGCAGTTCTTC.

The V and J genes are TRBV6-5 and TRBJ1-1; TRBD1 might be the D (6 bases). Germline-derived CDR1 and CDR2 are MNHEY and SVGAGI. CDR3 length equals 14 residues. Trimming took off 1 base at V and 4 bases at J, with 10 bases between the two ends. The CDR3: CASSYYTGSTEAFF. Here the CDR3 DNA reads TGTGCCAGCAGTTACTATACAGGGTCCACTGAAGCTTTCTTT.

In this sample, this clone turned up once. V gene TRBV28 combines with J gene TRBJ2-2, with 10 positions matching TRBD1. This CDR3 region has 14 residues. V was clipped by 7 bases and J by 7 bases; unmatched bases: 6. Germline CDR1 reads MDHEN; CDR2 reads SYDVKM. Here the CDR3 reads CASNSGQGNGELFF. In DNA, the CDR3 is TGTGCCAGCAACTCGGGACAGGGGAACGGGGAGCTGTTTTTT.

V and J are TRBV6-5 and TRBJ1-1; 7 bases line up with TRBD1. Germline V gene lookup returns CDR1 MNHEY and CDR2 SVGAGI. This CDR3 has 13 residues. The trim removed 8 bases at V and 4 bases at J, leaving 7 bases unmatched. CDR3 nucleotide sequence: TGTGCCAGCTCCGGGACAGTAAGCACTGAAGCTTTCTTT. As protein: CASSGTVSTEAFF.

This CDR3 reads CASSESGFSGNTIYF. Written as DNA, the CDR3 is TGTGCCAGCAGTGAATCCGGGTTCTCTGGAAACACCATATATTTT. The gene calls are TRBV2 and TRBJ1-3; the D is unclear. CDR1 is SNHLY and CDR2 is FYNNEI in the germline V gene. V was trimmed by 2 bases and J by 0 bases, leaving 8 bases between them. CDR3 length: 15 residues.

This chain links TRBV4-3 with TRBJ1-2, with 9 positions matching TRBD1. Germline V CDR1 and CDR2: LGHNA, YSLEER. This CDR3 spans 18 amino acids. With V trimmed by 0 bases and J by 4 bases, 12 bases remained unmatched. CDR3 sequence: CASSQDTGTGKRTYGYTF. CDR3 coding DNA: TGCGCCAGCAGCCAAGACACCGGGACAGGGAAGAGGACCTATGGCTACACCTTC.

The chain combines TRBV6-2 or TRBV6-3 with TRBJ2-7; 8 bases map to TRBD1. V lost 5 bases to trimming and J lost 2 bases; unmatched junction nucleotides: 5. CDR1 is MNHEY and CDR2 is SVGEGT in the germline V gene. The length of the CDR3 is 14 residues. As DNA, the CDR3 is TGTGCCAGCAGTCGGACCAGGGGGCCCTACGAGCAGTACTTC. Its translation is CASSRTRGPYEQYF.

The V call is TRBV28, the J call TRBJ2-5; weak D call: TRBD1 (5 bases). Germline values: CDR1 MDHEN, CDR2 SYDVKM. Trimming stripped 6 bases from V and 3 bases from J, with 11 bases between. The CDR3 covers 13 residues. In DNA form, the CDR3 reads TGTGCCAGCAGCCTGACAGCGAAAGAGACCCAGTACTTC. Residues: CASSLTAKETQYF.